This TCR beta chain was recorded in a study of shared T cell receptors in the human thymus. Some clones are missing from TCRdb's copy, which holds only in-frame ones; the method was immunoSEQ multiplex PCR. Of about 400,000 clones in the sample, roughly 94% were seen once. The TCR originated in a human donor. Sequencing was done on a sample of thymocytes.

CDR3 nucleotide sequence: TGTGCCAGTAGTATAGGACCACCAGTCTATGGCTACACCTTC. Translated, it gives CASSIGPPVYGYTF. The V gene is TRBV19, the J gene TRBJ1-2, with unresolved D. CDR1 and CDR2 (germline): LNHDA, SQIVND (reference sequence). V lost 1 base and J lost 4, with 10 bases in between. The CDR3 sequence is 14 residues long.